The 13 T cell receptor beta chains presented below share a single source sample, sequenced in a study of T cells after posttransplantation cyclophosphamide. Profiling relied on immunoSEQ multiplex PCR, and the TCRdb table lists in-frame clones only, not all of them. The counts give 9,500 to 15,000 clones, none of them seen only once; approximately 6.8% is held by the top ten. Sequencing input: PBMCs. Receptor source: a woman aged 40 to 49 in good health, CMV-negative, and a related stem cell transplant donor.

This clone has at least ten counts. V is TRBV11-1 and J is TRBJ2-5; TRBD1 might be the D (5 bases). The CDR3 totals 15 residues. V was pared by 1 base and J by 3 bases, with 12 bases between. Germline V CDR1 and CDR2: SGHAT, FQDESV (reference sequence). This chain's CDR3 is CASSLDGGAKETQYF. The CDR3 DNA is TGTGCCAGCAGCTTAGATGGTGGGGCCAAAGAGACCCAGTACTTC.

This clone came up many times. In DNA, the CDR3 is TGTGCCAGCAGCTTGCAACAGACCAAAAACATTCAGTACTTC. This gives the protein CASSLQQTKNIQYF. The chain combines TRBV5-6 with TRBJ2-4; D gene uncertain. V lost 1 base and J lost 2, with 7 bases in between. The germline gives CDR1 SGHDT, CDR2 YYEEEE. This CDR3 is built from 14 residues.

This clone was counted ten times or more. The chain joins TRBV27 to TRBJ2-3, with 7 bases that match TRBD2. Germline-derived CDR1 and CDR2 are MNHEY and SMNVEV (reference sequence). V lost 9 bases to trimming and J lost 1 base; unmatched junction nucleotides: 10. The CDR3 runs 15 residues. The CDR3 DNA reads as TGTGCCAGTAATGCGGGAGTTGGCGGCACAGATACGCAGTATTTT. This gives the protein CASNAGVGGTDTQYF.

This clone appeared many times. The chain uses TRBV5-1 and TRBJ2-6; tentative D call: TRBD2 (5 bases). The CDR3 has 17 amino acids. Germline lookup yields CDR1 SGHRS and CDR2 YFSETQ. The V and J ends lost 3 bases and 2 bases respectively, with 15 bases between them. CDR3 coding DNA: TGCGCCAGCAGCTCCTTCCGGACTGGAACTGGGGCCAACGTCCTGACTTTC. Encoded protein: CASSSFRTGTGANVLTF.

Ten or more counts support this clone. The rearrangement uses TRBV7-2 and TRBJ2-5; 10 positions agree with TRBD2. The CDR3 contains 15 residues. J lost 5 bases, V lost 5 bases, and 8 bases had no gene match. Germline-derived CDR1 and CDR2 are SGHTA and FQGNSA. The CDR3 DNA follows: TGTGCCAGCAGCCGGAGCGGGGGGGAGTATGAGACCCAGTACTTC. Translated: CASSRSGGEYETQYF.

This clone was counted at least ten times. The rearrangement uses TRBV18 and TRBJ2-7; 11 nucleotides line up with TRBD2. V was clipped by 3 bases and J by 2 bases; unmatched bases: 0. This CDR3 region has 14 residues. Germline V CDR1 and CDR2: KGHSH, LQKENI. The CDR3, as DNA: TGTGCCAGCTCACCGACTAGCGGGGCCTACGAGCAGTACTTC. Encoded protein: CASSPTSGAYEQYF. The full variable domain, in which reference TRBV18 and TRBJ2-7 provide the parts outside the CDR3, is NAGVMQNPRHLVRRRGQEARLRCSPMKGHSHVYWYRQLPEEGLKFMVYLQKENIIDESGMPKERFSAEFPKEGPSILRIQQVVRGDSAAYFCASSPTSGAYEQYFGPGTRLTVT.

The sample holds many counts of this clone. In DNA, the CDR3 is TGTGCCAGCAGCGACCCGAAGGGGCGTAATAACTATGGCTACACCTTC. The encoded protein is CASSDPKGRNNYGYTF. This chain uses TRBV9 with TRBJ1-2; D perhaps matches TRBD1 (5 bases). Germline CDR1 is SGDLS and CDR2 is YYNGEE. The CDR3 extends over 16 amino acids. Trimming cost V 3 bases and J 1 base, with 16 bases left between them.

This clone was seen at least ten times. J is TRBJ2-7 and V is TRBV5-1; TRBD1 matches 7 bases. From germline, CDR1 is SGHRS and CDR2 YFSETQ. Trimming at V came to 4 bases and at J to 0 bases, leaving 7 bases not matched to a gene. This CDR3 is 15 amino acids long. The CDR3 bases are TGCGCCAGCAGCAACCGGGACAGAATCTCCTACGAGCAGTACTTC. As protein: CASSNRDRISYEQYF.

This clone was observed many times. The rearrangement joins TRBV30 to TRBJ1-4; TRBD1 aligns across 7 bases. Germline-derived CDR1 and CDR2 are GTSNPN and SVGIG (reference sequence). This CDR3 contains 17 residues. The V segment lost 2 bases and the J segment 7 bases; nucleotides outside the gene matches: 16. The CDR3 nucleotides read TGTGCCTGGAGTAGGGGACAGCTTCCTAGGAGGGGTGAAAAACTGTTTTTT. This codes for CAWSRGQLPRRGEKLFF.

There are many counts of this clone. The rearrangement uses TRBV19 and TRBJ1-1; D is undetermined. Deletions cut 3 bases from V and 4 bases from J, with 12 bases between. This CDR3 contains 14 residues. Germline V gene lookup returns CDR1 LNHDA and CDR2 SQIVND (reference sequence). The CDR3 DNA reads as TGTGCCAGTAGTATTCGGCCCCCAGGCACTGAAGCTTTCTTT. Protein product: CASSIRPPGTEAFF.

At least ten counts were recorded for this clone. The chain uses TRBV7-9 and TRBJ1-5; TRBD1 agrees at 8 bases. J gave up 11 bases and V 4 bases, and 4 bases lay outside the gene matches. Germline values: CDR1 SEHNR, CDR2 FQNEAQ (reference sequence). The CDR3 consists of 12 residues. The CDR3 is CASSSTGDAQHF. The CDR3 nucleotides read TGTGCCAGCAGCTCGACAGGGGATGCCCAGCATTTT.

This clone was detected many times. CDR3 DNA sequence: TGTGCCACCAGTGATTTTAGCGGAGGGGTCCTCCGATGGTTCTTC. Translating it yields CATSDFSGGVLRWFF. The chain links TRBV24-1 to TRBJ2-1; TRBD2 is a possible D gene (6 bases). CDR1 is KGHDR, CDR2 SFDVKD, per germline. V lost 1 base and J lost 15, with 21 bases in between. This CDR3 has 15 residues.

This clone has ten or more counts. As DNA, the CDR3 is TGTGCCAGCAGCCAAGATTGGGGGACAACGCCCACTGAAGCTTTCTTT. Its translation: CASSQDWGTTPTEAFF. The V call is TRBV14, the J call TRBJ1-1; D possibly corresponds to TRBD1 (6 bases). Trimming stripped 0 bases from V and 4 bases from J, with 15 bases between. The germline V gene has CDR1 SGHDN and CDR2 FVKESK. The CDR3 runs 16 residues.